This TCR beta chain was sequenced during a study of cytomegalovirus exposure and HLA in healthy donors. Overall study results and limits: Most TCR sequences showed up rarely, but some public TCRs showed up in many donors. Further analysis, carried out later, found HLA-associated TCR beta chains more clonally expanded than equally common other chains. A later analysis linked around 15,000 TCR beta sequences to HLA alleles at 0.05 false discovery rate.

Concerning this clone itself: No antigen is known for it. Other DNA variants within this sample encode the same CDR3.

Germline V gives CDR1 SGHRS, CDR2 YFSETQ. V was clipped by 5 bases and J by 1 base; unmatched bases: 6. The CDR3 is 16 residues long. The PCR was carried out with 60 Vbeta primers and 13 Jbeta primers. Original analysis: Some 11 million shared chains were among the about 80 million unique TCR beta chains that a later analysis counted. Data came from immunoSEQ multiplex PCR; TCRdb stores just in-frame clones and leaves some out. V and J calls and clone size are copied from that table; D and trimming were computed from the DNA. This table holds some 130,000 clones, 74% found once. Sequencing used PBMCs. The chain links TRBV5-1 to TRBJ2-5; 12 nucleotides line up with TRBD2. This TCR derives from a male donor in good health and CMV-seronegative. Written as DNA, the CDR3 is TGCGCCAGCAGGAGAACTAGCGGGGGGCTCCAAGAGACCCAGTACTTC. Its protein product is CASRRTSGGLQETQYF.